These 21 T cell receptor beta chains were sequenced from one sample in a study of blood T cell repertoires in COVID-19 (dated by TCRdb to the early 2020s). Receptor amplification or capture employed the immunoSEQ multiplex PCR assay. TCRdb took this table from immuneACCESS and kept in-frame rearrangements with V and J called. Such tables lack part of the clones; where checked against another copy, unresolved V genes explain under half of the gap, and the rest is unexplained. The sample table contains about 440,000 clones; only one count was recorded for around 88% of them. The ten largest clones represent about 12% of the sample. Sequences were obtained from peripheral blood. The source of these receptors is a woman in her fifties or sixties with COVID-19, enrolled during active disease.

The chain combines TRBV5-1 with TRBJ2-3, with a possible D match to TRBD2 (5 bases). CDR1 and CDR2 from the germline V gene are SGHRS and YFSETQ. The CDR3 loop spans 15 amino acids. Trimming pared 1 base from V and 0 bases from J, leaving 9 bases between. The CDR3 DNA is TGCGCCAGCAGCTTGTTAAGGGAGAGCACAGATACGCAGTATTTT. This codes for CASSLLRESTDTQYF.

The chain recombines TRBV6-5 with TRBJ1-4; D not resolved. The germline V gene has CDR1 MNHEY and CDR2 SVGAGI. Trimming took 7 bases from V and 7 from J, leaving 19 bases between them. This CDR3 is 15 amino acids long. The CDR3 here is CASMSPSTRGEKLFF. The CDR3 DNA reads as TGTGCCAGCATGTCCCCTTCTACACGGGGTGAAAAACTGTTTTTT.

The rearrangement joins TRBV18 to TRBJ1-1; 10 nucleotides align to TRBD1. V lost 0 bases to trimming and J lost 2 bases; unmatched junction nucleotides: 3. The CDR3 has 16 residues. Looked up from germline, CDR1 is KGHSH and CDR2 is LQKENI. The CDR3 DNA follows: TGTGCCAGCTCACCACCAGGACAGGGGGGAAACACTGAAGCTTTCTTT. This encodes CASSPPGQGGNTEAFF.

The chain couples TRBV19 to TRBJ2-5; 8 bases line up with TRBD2. The CDR3 is 13 amino acids. The V segment lost 4 bases and the J segment 5 bases; nucleotides outside the gene matches: 3. Germline V gene data show CDR1 as LNHDA and CDR2 as SQIVND (reference sequence). In DNA form, the CDR3 reads TGTGCCAGTAGTACGGGGGGGCCGGAGACCCAGTACTTC. Its protein product is CASSTGGPETQYF.

The rearrangement joins TRBV5-6 to TRBJ1-4, with 7 bases lining up with TRBD1. Looked up from germline, CDR1 is SGHDT and CDR2 is YYEEEE. V was pared by 0 bases and J by 6 bases, with 5 bases of the junction left unmatched. This CDR3 region has 15 residues. The CDR3 bases are TGTGCCAGCAGCTTGGGAGGGACAGAAGATGAAAAACTGTTTTTT. It yields the protein CASSLGGTEDEKLFF. Drawing the rest from reference TRBV5-6 and TRBJ1-4, the complete variable domain is DAGVTQSPTHLIKTRGQQVTLRCSPKSGHDTVSWYQQALGQGPQFIFQYYEEEERQRGNFPDRFSGHQFPNYSSELNVNALLLGDSALYLCASSLGGTEDEKLFFGSGTQLSVL.

The chain uses TRBV10-3 and TRBJ1-1; D gene unclear. There are 14 residues in the CDR3. V lost 6 bases, J lost 0 bases, and 11 bases lay in between. CDR1 and CDR2 (germline): ENHRY, SYGVKD. CDR3 DNA sequence: TGTGCCATCAGAAACGGTGAAATGAACACTGAAGCTTTCTTT. Translating gives CAIRNGEMNTEAFF.

The V call is TRBV19, the J call TRBJ2-7; D gene ambiguous. CDR3 length equals 15 residues. Between the trimmed V and J ends, which lost 3 bases and 5 bases, there was a span of 17 bases. Germline-derived CDR1 and CDR2 are LNHDA and SQIVND (reference sequence). CDR3 nucleotides: TGTGCCAGTAGTATCGGAGCCGACGGAGTAAACGAGCAGTACTTC. This sequence encodes CASSIGADGVNEQYF.

Here the CDR3 DNA reads TGTGCCAGCAAGGTTAGCGGGGTCACAGATACGCAGTATTTT. Protein: CASKVSGVTDTQYF. The chain joins TRBV2 to TRBJ2-3; 8 nucleotides agree with TRBD2. CDR1 is SNHLY and CDR2 is FYNNEI in the germline V gene. CDR3 length: 14 residues. V shed 7 bases, J shed 2 bases, and the junction held 5 bases outside the gene matches.

This sequence joins TRBV10-1 and TRBJ2-3; unclear D gene. The V end lost 3 bases, the J end lost 5 bases, and 6 bases lay between the germline ends. CDR1 is WNHNN, CDR2 SYGVQD, per germline (reference sequence). The CDR3 loop spans 12 amino acids. The CDR3 reads CASSDTLDTQYF. The CDR3 DNA reads as TGCGCCAGCAGTGACACTCTAGATACGCAGTATTTT.

The chain recombines TRBV11-2 with TRBJ2-7, with D perhaps TRBD2 (5 bases). CDR1 and CDR2 (germline): SGHAT, FQNNGV. This CDR3 has 12 residues. Trimming stripped 5 bases from V and 3 bases from J, with 8 bases between. This CDR3 is CASSREGYEQYF. As DNA, the CDR3 is TGTGCCAGCAGCCGAGAGGGCTACGAGCAGTACTTC.

This clone has just one count. This CDR3 reads CASSFYRGTEAFF. CDR3 bases: TGTGCCAGCAGTTTTTACAGGGGAACTGAAGCTTTCTTT. The genes are TRBV5-6 and TRBJ1-1; 7 bases are shared with TRBD1. The germline gives CDR1 SGHDT, CDR2 YYEEEE. J was trimmed by 5 bases and V by 5 bases; bases with no gene match: 6. The CDR3 sequence is 13 residues long.

This clone was observed a few times. The chain links TRBV2 to TRBJ2-3; possibly TRBD2 for D (5 bases). The germline V and J ends were trimmed by 8 bases and 4 bases, with 13 bases remaining between them. CDR1 and CDR2 from the germline V gene are SNHLY and FYNNEI. CDR3 length: 13 residues. The CDR3 sequence is CASEVGIADTQYF. The CDR3 nucleotides read TGTGCCAGCGAGGTCGGGATTGCAGATACGCAGTATTTT.

This clone was recorded only once. The chain is built from TRBV5-1 and TRBJ2-1; maybe TRBD2 (5 bases). The germline V gene encodes CDR1 SGHRS and CDR2 YFSETQ. V gave up 2 bases and J gave up 3 bases, with 9 bases separating them. CDR3 size: 14 residues. Here the CDR3 reads CASSFNAGYNEQFF. CDR3 in DNA: TGCGCCAGCAGCTTTAACGCGGGCTACAATGAGCAGTTCTTC.

The chain is built from TRBV30 and TRBJ2-2; 7 bases map to TRBD2. This CDR3 contains 15 residues. The junction had 8 bases not matched to a gene; V was cut back by 2 bases and J by 5 bases. The germline V gene has CDR1 GTSNPN and CDR2 SVGIG (reference sequence). CDR3 sequence: CAWSWGGVVTGELFF. The CDR3 bases are TGTGCCTGGAGTTGGGGAGGGGTAGTGACCGGGGAGCTGTTTTTT.

This sequence joins TRBV30 and TRBJ2-5, with 7 bases aligning to TRBD2. Germline CDR1 and CDR2: GTSNPN and SVGIG (reference sequence). J gave up 7 bases and V 4 bases, and 9 bases lay outside the gene matches. There are 13 residues in the CDR3. This CDR3 is CAWKVGGLGTQYF. The CDR3 coding sequence is TGTGCCTGGAAGGTGGGGGGGTTAGGGACCCAGTACTTC.

V usage is TRBV30 and J usage is TRBJ2-3; 12 bases fit TRBD2. Germline V gene data show CDR1 as GTSNPN and CDR2 as SVGIG (reference sequence). Trimming took 4 bases from V and 6 from J; bases not matched to a gene: 2. The CDR3 is made up of 13 amino acids. DNA for the CDR3: TGTGCCTGGACTAGCGGGGGGGCGGATACGCAGTATTTT. Translating it yields CAWTSGGADTQYF.

This chain joins TRBV4-1 and TRBJ1-2, with 12 bases lining up with TRBD1. Germline-derived CDR1 and CDR2 are MGHRA and YSYEKL. This CDR3 region has 15 residues. The trim removed 7 bases at V and 8 bases at J, leaving 11 bases unmatched. For the CDR3, the DNA is TGCGCCAGCACCGGAACGGGACAGGGGGCGCGGGGCTACACCTTC. Its translation is CASTGTGQGARGYTF.

This sequence joins TRBV9 and TRBJ1-2; perhaps TRBD1 as D (5 bases). From germline, CDR1 is SGDLS and CDR2 YYNGEE. The germline V and J ends were trimmed by 1 base and 4 bases, with 8 bases remaining between them. This CDR3 spans 13 amino acids. Written as DNA, the CDR3 is TGTGCCAGCAGCGTACAGGGAACCTATGGCTACACCTTC. The encoded protein is CASSVQGTYGYTF.

The V gene is TRBV18, the J gene TRBJ2-1, with D possibly TRBD1 on 5 matching bases. This CDR3 is 13 amino acids long. From germline, CDR1 is KGHSH and CDR2 LQKENI. V was clipped by 4 bases and J by 11 bases, with 15 bases between them. The CDR3 coding sequence is TGTGCCAGCTCACTCACAATACAGGAGCAGCAGTTCTTC. Its protein product is CASSLTIQEQQFF.

Written as DNA, the CDR3 is TGCGCCAGCAGCCCTACACAGGGGGCTGGGCAGCCCCAGCATTTT. Translation: CASSPTQGAGQPQHF. V gene TRBV5-1 combines with J gene TRBJ1-5; 9 bases fit TRBD1. The CDR3 spans 15 residues. V was pared by 4 bases and J by 7 bases, with 9 bases of the junction left unmatched. Germline V gives CDR1 SGHRS, CDR2 YFSETQ.

The chain links TRBV14 to TRBJ2-1; the match to TRBD2 covers 8 bases. The germline V gene has CDR1 SGHDN and CDR2 FVKESK. CDR3 size: 16 residues. V was pared by 1 base and J by 2 bases, with 4 bases of the junction left unmatched. The DNA of the CDR3 is TGTGCCAGCAGCCAAGTCGGGGGGGCCCCCTACAATGAGCAGTTCTTC. Protein: CASSQVGGAPYNEQFF.